A single sample is the source of the 27 T cell receptor beta chains below, sequenced in a study of neurological immune-mediated disorders (dated by TCRdb to between 2019 and 2020). Library creation used 5' RACE. Sequencing was performed on an Illumina HiSeq 2500. The raw public data were reprocessed by TCRdb itself: fastp quality trimming at Q25, MiXCR clonotype calling, in-frame beta chains only. CDR3 protein sequences are deduplicated, and each keeps its most common genes and DNA. A total of tens of thousands of distinct CDR3 sequences appear in this sample, 6.5% to 8.5% of them only once. The ten biggest clones cover about 2% of the sample. The time point label on this specimen signifies: longitudinal time-point 3. Sequences were obtained from PBMCs. Every receptor here comes from a woman aged 40-49 years in good health.

This clonotype was found many times. The chain carries TRBV6-5 and TRBJ2-3; TRBD1 matches 9 bases. The junction had 8 bases not matched to a gene; V was cut back by 2 bases and J by 8 bases. Germline CDR1 reads MNHEY; CDR2 reads SVGAGI. CDR3 length: 15 amino acids. The chain's CDR3 is CASSYKGQGGGTQYF. The CDR3 nucleotides read TGTGCCAGCAGTTACAAGGGACAGGGAGGGGGTACGCAGTATTTT.

This clonotype was counted ten times or more. This chain links TRBV20-1 with TRBJ2-2; 7 bases match TRBD1. The ends lost 0 bases at V and 4 bases at J; junction bases unmatched: 8. The CDR3 sequence is 16 residues long. Looked up from germline, CDR1 is DFQATT and CDR2 is SNEGSKA (reference sequence). The CDR3 bases are TGCAGTGCTAGAGATCCCGGCACAGGGGCCACCGGGGAGCTGTTTTTT. This encodes CSARDPGTGATGELFF.

This clonotype occurred many times. V is TRBV10-3 and J is TRBJ1-5, with a possible D match to TRBD1 (6 bases). V gave up 8 bases and J gave up 6 bases, with 17 bases separating them. Looked up from germline, CDR1 is ENHRY and CDR2 is SYGVKD. The CDR3 covers 14 residues. The CDR3 is CAIGGGVSAQPQHF. The CDR3 coding sequence is TGTGCCATCGGAGGGGGGGTGAGCGCTCAGCCCCAGCATTTT.

This clonotype was seen ten or more times. The chain employs TRBV4-3 and TRBJ1-2; D not resolved. Germline V gene sequence: CDR1 LGHNA, CDR2 YSLEER. CDR3 length: 15 residues. V was pared by 0 bases and J by 4 bases, with 12 bases between. The CDR3 DNA sequence: TGCGCCAGCAGCCAAGATGGAAGTCCGGCCTATGGCTACACCTTC. Residues: CASSQDGSPAYGYTF.

At least ten counts were recorded for this clonotype. The chain has TRBV6-5 and TRBJ2-7; 7 nucleotides match TRBD1. The germline V gene encodes CDR1 MNHEY and CDR2 SVGAGI. J was trimmed by 6 bases and V by 2 bases; bases with no gene match: 4. There are 13 residues in the CDR3. CDR3 sequence (DNA): TGTGCCAGCAGTTACACTAACAGGGGCGAGCAGTACTTC. Protein product: CASSYTNRGEQYF.

In its sample, this clonotype was seen many times. The chain recombines TRBV29-1 with TRBJ1-4; D gene ambiguous. The CDR3 runs 12 residues. V was shortened by 7 bases and J by 2 bases, with 8 bases between the two germline ends. Germline loops: CDR1 SQVTM, CDR2 ANQGSEA. The CDR3 reads CSARTTNEKLFF. In DNA form, the CDR3 reads TGCAGCGCCAGGACGACTAATGAAAAACTGTTTTTT.

In this sample, this clonotype turned up many times. The chain joins TRBV20-1 to TRBJ2-1; 14 bases agree with TRBD2. The CDR3 totals 16 residues. In germline, CDR1 is DFQATT, CDR2 SNEGSKA (reference sequence). The junction had 8 bases not matched to a gene; V was cut back by 1 base and J by 9 bases. CDR3 nucleotides: TGCAGTGCTAGAGGGGGGACTAGCGGGAGTTCTTTTGAGCAGTTCTTC. Residues: CSARGGTSGSSFEQFF.

The chain joins TRBV5-1 to TRBJ1-1; the D is unclear. CDR1 is SGHRS and CDR2 is YFSETQ in the germline V gene. The V end was cut by 2 bases, the J end by 0 bases, with 8 bases between. CDR3 length: 14 residues. The CDR3 DNA follows: TGCGCCAGCAGCTTAAAAAAAATGAACACTGAAGCTTTCTTT. It codes for CASSLKKMNTEAFF.

Many counts were recorded for this clonotype. This chain links TRBV14 with TRBJ1-2; 10 bases fit TRBD1. The CDR3 spans 14 residues. The V segment lost 4 bases and the J segment 1 base; nucleotides outside the gene matches: 0. CDR1 and CDR2 (germline): SGHDN, FVKESK. The CDR3 coding sequence is TGTGCCAGCAGCCGGACAGGGGGTAACTATGGCTACACCTTC. This sequence encodes CASSRTGGNYGYTF.

This clonotype was observed many times. This chain connects TRBV12-3 or TRBV12-4 to TRBJ1-2; perhaps TRBD1 as D (6 bases). Trimming removed 7 bases from V and 5 bases from J, with 14 bases in between. CDR3 size: 13 residues. CDR3 DNA: TGTGCCAGCATGGGCAGGGGTGGGTATGGCTACACCTTC. Translating it yields CASMGRGGYGYTF.

V usage is TRBV2 and J usage is TRBJ1-5; 9 bases are shared with TRBD1. J lost 6 bases, V lost 3 bases, and 6 bases had no gene match. The CDR3 runs 15 residues. CDR1 SNHLY and CDR2 FYNNEI come from the germline V gene. The CDR3 coding sequence is TGTGCCAGCAGTGAGGGACAGGGTGTCGGTCAGCCCCAGCATTTT. This sequence encodes CASSEGQGVGQPQHF.

This clonotype was observed once. A read error may explain this, as a much larger clone is one base away. The CDR3 loop reads CASSLTISGNTIYF. The CDR3 nucleotides read TGCGCCAGCAGCTTGACTATTTCTGGAAACACCATATATTTT. This chain links TRBV5-1 with TRBJ1-3; no reliable D call. This CDR3 spans 14 amino acids. The V end was cut by 1 base, the J end by 1 base, with 6 bases between. CDR1 is SGHRS, CDR2 YFSETQ, per germline.

This clonotype was detected only a few times. The genes are TRBV7-2 and TRBJ1-2; TRBD1 agrees at 10 bases. Germline CDR1 and CDR2: SGHTA and FQGNSA. The CDR3 is 15 amino acids. The ends lost 5 bases at V and 8 bases at J; junction bases unmatched: 11. In DNA, the CDR3 is TGTGCCAGCAGCATAGGACAGGGGGTCTCTTGGGGCTACACCTTC. Translating gives CASSIGQGVSWGYTF.

This clonotype was recorded at least ten times. This chain connects TRBV6-5 to TRBJ1-5; D is unclear. The germline gives CDR1 MNHEY, CDR2 SVGAGI. CDR3 length: 14 amino acids. Deletions cut 6 bases from V and 1 base from J, with 10 bases between. CDR3 loop: CASSQVLSNQPQHF. The CDR3 region has the DNA TGTGCCAGCAGCCAGGTTCTCAGCAATCAGCCCCAGCATTTT.

Many counts were recorded for this clonotype. The chain joins TRBV27 to TRBJ1-1; D might be TRBD1 (6 bases). The CDR3 has 15 residues. V dropped 5 bases and J dropped 5 bases, with 18 bases sitting between them. CDR1 is MNHEY and CDR2 is SMNVEV in the germline V gene (reference sequence). In DNA form, the CDR3 reads TGTGCCAGCAGTCGACTACAGGGTTGGGGAACTGAAGCTTTCTTT. Translating gives CASSRLQGWGTEAFF.

The rearrangement uses TRBV24-1 and TRBJ2-5, with a weak D call TRBD2 (6 bases). The V end lost 3 bases, the J end lost 4 bases, and 17 bases lay between the germline ends. CDR3 length: 16 residues. Germline CDR1 and CDR2: KGHDR and SFDVKD. In nucleotides, the CDR3 is TGTGCCACCAGTGATCTGGGCCGACCGGAGGGAGAGACCCAGTACTTC. Encoded protein: CATSDLGRPEGETQYF.

At least ten counts were recorded for this clonotype. The genes are TRBV6-2 or TRBV6-3 and TRBJ2-1, with 14 bases lining up with TRBD2. Per germline, CDR1 MNHEY and CDR2 SVGEGT. The CDR3 has 18 amino acids. V trimming: 2 bases; J trimming: 4 bases; junction bases outside the gene matches: 7. The CDR3 protein is CASSYEVGLAGEYNEQFF. CDR3 nucleotide sequence: TGTGCCAGCAGTTACGAGGTGGGACTAGCGGGAGAGTACAATGAGCAGTTCTTC.

This clonotype has more than one count but fewer than ten. The chain recombines TRBV20-1 with TRBJ2-7; the D gene could be TRBD1 or TRBD2 (6 bases each). Trimming shortened V by 6 bases and J by 2 bases, and 17 bases separated the two germline ends. This CDR3 is 14 amino acids long. Germline CDR1 is DFQATT and CDR2 is SNEGSKA (reference sequence). The CDR3 sequence: CSATTGRSAYEQYF. Here the CDR3 DNA reads TGCAGTGCGACAACAGGGAGGAGCGCCTACGAGCAGTACTTC.

At least ten counts were recorded for this clonotype. This chain joins TRBV5-1 and TRBJ2-1, with 13 bases fitting TRBD2. The CDR3 extends over 15 amino acids. V lost 0 bases, J lost 8 bases, and 2 bases stayed unmatched. CDR1 and CDR2 from the germline V gene are SGHRS and YFSETQ. The DNA of the CDR3 is TGCGCCAGCAGCTTGGTACTAGCGGGGGGGTATGAGCAGTTCTTC. It translates to CASSLVLAGGYEQFF. Variable domain in full (rest from reference TRBV5-1 and TRBJ2-1): KAGVTQTPRYLIKTRGQQVTLSCSPISGHRSVSWYQQTPGQGLQFLFEYFSETQRNKGNFPGRFSGRQFSNSRSEMNVSTLELGDSALYLCASSLVLAGGYEQFFGPGTRLTVL.

Comment on this clonotype: A much larger clonotype is one base distant, so this may be a read error. V usage is TRBV7-2 and J usage is TRBJ2-1, with TRBD1 matching 7 bases. Germline V gives CDR1 SGHTA, CDR2 FQGNSA. The CDR3 runs 14 residues. The CDR3 DNA reads as TGTGCCAGCATCCTGGACAGGTCCTACAATGGGCAGTTCTTC. Protein sequence: CASILDRSYNGQFF.

This clonotype was counted many times. V gene TRBV5-1 combines with J gene TRBJ1-4, with no clear D. In germline, CDR1 is SGHRS, CDR2 YFSETQ. V was pared by 0 bases and J by 7 bases, with 10 bases between. This CDR3 has 14 amino acids. CDR3 amino acids: CASSLDPGGEKLFF. CDR3 coding DNA: TGCGCCAGCAGCTTGGACCCCGGCGGTGAAAAACTGTTTTTT.

In its sample, this clonotype was seen a few times. The chain is built from TRBV30 and TRBJ2-3; perhaps TRBD1 as D (6 bases). The germline gives CDR1 GTSNPN, CDR2 SVGIG (reference sequence). The germline V and J ends were trimmed by 5 bases and 10 bases, with 13 bases remaining between them. The CDR3 consists of 11 residues. The DNA for the CDR3 is TGTGCCTGGGAAGCAGGGGTCGCGCAGTATTTT. This codes for CAWEAGVAQYF.

The table lists this clonotype with many counts. The chain uses TRBV6-5 and TRBJ1-1, with D hard to call. The CDR3 is 14 amino acids. Germline V CDR1 and CDR2: MNHEY, SVGAGI. V lost 6 bases and J 0 bases, leaving 11 bases between the germline ends. The CDR3 spells CASRADTLNTEAFF. CDR3 coding DNA: TGTGCCAGCAGGGCGGATACTTTGAACACTGAAGCTTTCTTT.

This clonotype came up many times. The rearrangement uses TRBV2 and TRBJ2-1; D is possibly TRBD2 (6 bases). V was pared by 2 bases and J by 0 bases, with 8 bases between. The germline V gene encodes CDR1 SNHLY and CDR2 FYNNEI. This CDR3 comprises 15 residues. As DNA, the CDR3 is TGTGCCAGCAGTGAACGGCGGGGCTCCTACAATGAGCAGTTCTTC. This codes for CASSERRGSYNEQFF. Combining the CDR3 with reference TRBV2 and TRBJ2-1 gives the whole variable domain EPEVTQTPSHQVTQMGQEVILRCVPISNHLYFYWYRQILGQKVEFLVSFYNNEISEKSEIFDDQFSVERPDGSNFTLKIRSTKLEDSAMYFCASSERRGSYNEQFFGPGTRLTVL.

In this sample, this clonotype turned up many times. The V and J genes are TRBV3-1 and TRBJ1-3; D uncertain. V dropped 1 base and J dropped 2 bases, with 6 bases sitting between them. Germline V gene lookup returns CDR1 LGHDT and CDR2 YNNKEL (reference sequence). The CDR3 covers 14 residues. The CDR3 nucleotides are TGTGCCAGCAGCCAAGCGGGAACTGGAAACACCATATATTTT. Its translation is CASSQAGTGNTIYF.

The CDR3 is CSARDGNSMNEQFF. The CDR3, as DNA: TGCAGTGCTAGAGATGGAAACAGTATGAATGAGCAGTTCTTC. This chain joins TRBV20-1 and TRBJ2-1; D is undetermined. Trimming left V 0 bases short and J 7 bases short, with 13 bases between. The CDR3 length is 14 residues. Germline CDR1 DFQATT, CDR2 SNEGSKA (reference sequence).

Many counts were recorded for this clonotype. The V call is TRBV6-5, the J call TRBJ1-1; D is perhaps TRBD1 (6 bases). Germline CDR1 and CDR2: MNHEY and SVGAGI. V lost 0 bases and J lost 5, with 10 bases in between. This CDR3 has 14 residues. The CDR3 reads CASSYSLGQTEAFF. CDR3 DNA: TGTGCCAGCAGTTACTCATTAGGACAGACTGAAGCTTTCTTT.